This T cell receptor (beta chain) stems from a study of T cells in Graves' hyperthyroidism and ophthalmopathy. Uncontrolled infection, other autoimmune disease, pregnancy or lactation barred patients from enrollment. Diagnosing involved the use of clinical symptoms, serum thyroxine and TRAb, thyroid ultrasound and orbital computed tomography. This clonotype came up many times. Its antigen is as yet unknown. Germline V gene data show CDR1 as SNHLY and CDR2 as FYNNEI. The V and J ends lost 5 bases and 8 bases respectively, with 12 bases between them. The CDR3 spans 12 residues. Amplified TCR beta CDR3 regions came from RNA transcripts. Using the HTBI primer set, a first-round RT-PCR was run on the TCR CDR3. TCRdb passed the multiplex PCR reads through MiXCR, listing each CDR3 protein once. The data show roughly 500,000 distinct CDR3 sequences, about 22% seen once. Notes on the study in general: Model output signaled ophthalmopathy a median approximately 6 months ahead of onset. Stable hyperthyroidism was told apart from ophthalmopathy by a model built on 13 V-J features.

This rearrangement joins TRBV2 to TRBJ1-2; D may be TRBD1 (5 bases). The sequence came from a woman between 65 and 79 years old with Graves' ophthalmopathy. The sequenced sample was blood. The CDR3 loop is CASSLRGGGYTF. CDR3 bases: TGTGCCAGCAGTCTGCGGGGGGGAGGCTACACCTTC.